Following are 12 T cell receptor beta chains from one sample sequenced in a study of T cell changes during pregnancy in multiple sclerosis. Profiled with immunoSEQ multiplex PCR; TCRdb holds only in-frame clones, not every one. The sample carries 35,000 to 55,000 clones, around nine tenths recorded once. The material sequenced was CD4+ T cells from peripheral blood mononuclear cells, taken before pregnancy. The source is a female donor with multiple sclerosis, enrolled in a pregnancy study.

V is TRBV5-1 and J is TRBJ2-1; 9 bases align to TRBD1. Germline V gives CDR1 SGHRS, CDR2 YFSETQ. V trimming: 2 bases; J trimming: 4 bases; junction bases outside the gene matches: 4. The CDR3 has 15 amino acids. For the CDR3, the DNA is TGCGCCAGCAGCTTTGGGACAGGGTCGTACAATGAGCAGTTCTTC. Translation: CASSFGTGSYNEQFF.

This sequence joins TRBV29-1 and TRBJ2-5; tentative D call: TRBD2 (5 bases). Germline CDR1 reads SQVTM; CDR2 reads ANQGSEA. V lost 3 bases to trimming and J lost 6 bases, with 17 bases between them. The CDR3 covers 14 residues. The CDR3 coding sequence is TGCAGCGTTGATGGTCCCCTTAGGGAGAAGACCCAGTACTTC. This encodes CSVDGPLREKTQYF.

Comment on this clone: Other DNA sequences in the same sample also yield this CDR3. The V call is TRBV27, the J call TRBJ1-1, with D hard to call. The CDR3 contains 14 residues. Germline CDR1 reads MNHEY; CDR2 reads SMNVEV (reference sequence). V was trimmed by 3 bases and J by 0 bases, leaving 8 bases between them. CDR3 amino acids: CASSLAGMNTEAFF. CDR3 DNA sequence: TGTGCCAGCAGTTTGGCGGGAATGAACACTGAAGCTTTCTTT.

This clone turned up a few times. The CDR3 reads CASSLAGGREQYF. The CDR3 DNA is TGTGCCAGCAGCTTAGCGGGAGGAAGAGAGCAGTACTTC. This sequence joins TRBV7-2 and TRBJ2-7, with TRBD2 as a possible D gene (6 bases). The CDR3 runs 13 residues. Between the trimmed V and J ends, which lost 0 bases and 7 bases, there was a span of 10 bases. Germline loops: CDR1 SGHTA, CDR2 FQGNSA.

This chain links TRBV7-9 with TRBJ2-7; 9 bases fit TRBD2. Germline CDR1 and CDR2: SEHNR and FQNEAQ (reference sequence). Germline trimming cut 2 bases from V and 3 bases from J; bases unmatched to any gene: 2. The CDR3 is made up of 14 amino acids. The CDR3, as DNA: TGTGCCAGCAGCTTAAGCGGGGGGTTCTACGAGCAGTACTTC. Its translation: CASSLSGGFYEQYF.

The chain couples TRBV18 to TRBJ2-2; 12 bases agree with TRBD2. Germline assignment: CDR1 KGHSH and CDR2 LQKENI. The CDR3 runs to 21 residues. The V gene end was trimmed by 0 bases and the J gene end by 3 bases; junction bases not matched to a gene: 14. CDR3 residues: CASSPPQLLAGGPGDTGELFF. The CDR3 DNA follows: TGTGCCAGCTCACCACCCCAACTGCTAGCGGGAGGGCCTGGTGACACCGGGGAGCTGTTTTTT.

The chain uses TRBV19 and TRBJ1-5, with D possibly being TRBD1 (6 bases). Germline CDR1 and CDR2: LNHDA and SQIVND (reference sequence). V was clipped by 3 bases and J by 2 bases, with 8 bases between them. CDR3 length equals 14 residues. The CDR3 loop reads CASSIRTGNQPQHF. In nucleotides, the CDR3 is TGTGCCAGTAGTATCCGGACAGGCAATCAGCCCCAGCATTTT.

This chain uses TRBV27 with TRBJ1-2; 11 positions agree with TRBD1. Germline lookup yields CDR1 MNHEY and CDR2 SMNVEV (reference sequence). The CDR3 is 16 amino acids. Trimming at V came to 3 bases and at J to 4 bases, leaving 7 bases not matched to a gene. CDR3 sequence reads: CASSFGQGARGYGYTF. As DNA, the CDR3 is TGTGCCAGCAGTTTCGGACAGGGGGCGCGAGGCTATGGCTACACCTTC.

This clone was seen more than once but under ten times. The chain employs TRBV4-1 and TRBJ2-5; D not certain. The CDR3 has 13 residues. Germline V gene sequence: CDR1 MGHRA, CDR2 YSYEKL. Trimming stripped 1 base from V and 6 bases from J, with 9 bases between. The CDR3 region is CASSQALIQTQYF. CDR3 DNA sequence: TGCGCCAGCAGCCAAGCTCTAATACAGACCCAGTACTTC.

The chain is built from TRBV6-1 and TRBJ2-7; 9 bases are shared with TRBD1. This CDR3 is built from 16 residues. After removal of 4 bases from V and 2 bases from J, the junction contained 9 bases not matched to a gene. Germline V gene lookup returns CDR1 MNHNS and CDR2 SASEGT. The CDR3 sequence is CASSASTGGEAYEQYF. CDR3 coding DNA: TGTGCCAGCAGTGCCTCAACAGGGGGCGAAGCCTACGAGCAGTACTTC.

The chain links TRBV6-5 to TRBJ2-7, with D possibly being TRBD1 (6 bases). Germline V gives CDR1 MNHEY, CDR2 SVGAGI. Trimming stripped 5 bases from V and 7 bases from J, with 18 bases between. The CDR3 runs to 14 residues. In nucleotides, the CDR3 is TGTGCCAGCAGTCCGGGACACCTCGCTGGGGAGCAGTACTTC. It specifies CASSPGHLAGEQYF.

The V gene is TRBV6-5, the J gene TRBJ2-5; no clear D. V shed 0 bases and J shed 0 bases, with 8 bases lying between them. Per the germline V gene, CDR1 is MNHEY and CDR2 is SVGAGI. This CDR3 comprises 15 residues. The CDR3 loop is CASSYSLFYQETQYF. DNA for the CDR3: TGTGCCAGCAGTTACTCCTTATTTTACCAAGAGACCCAGTACTTC.